A selection of T cell receptor beta chains follows, all from one sample in a study of radiotherapy plus CTLA-4 blockade in lung cancer. The protocol was immunoSEQ multiplex PCR, while the TCRdb copy is restricted to in-frame clones and leaves out a portion. The sample carries about 110,000 clones, around 85% recorded once. The input for sequencing was peripheral blood, taken from a patient treated with radiotherapy plus ipilimumab. Source of these receptors: a human donor with non-small cell lung cancer that progressed on radiotherapy plus ipilimumab. Some clones in this sample may be carry-over from other donors' samples. CDR3s include the opening cysteine and the closing phenylalanine or tryptophan. Rows may omit the clone size; those that give it use once, few, many or a size class.

v_gene	abundance	j_gene	CDR3aa
TRBV5-1	NA	TRBJ2-5	CASSLDLQGETQYF
TRBV6-5	NA	TRBJ2-1	CASSNLADIYNEQFF
TRBV18	NA	TRBJ1-1	CASSTGTMNTEAFF
TRBV5-1	NA	TRBJ2-1	CASSLWQPGNEQFF
TRBV28	once	TRBJ2-7	CASQSSYEQYF
TRBV18	NA	TRBJ2-7	CASSLEAGTLDYEQYF
TRBV5-1	NA	TRBJ2-5	CASSSQGAEETQYF
TRBV5-1	NA	TRBJ2-3	CASSLDRAGADTQYF
TRBV5-1	NA	TRBJ2-5	CASSFLADGETQYF
TRBV4-3	NA	TRBJ1-2	CASSQEAQGFGYGYTF
TRBV30	NA	TRBJ2-3	CAWSPPRRGPADTQYF
TRBV7-2	NA	TRBJ1-2	CASSLQGNYGYTF
TRBV18	few	TRBJ2-5	CASSPTGGRETQYF
TRBV7-9	NA	TRBJ2-5	CASSLAVKAETQYF
TRBV9	medium-sized	TRBJ2-1	CASSVLGGNEQFF
TRBV15	once	TRBJ1-5	CATSRQKTGGNQPQHF
TRBV5-1	NA	TRBJ1-2	CASSRGLNYGYTF
TRBV7-9	NA	TRBJ1-2	CASSLPSRPDGYTF
TRBV2	NA	TRBJ2-2	CASSPSITVTNTGELFF
TRBV2	NA	TRBJ2-3	CASTGTSRVDTQYF
TRBV2	NA	TRBJ2-7	CASSASFRKTSYEQYF
TRBV19	NA	TRBJ1-5	CASSIAVGPQHF
TRBV10-1	NA	TRBJ1-2	CARLTGGAYGYTF
TRBV7-9	NA	TRBJ2-7	CASSLAGGTGSYEQYF
TRBV18	NA	TRBJ1-6	CASSLSGTGLNNSPLHF
TRBV7-3	NA	TRBJ2-3	CASRAGVSTDTQYF
TRBV10-3	NA	TRBJ1-3	CAILRTGHSSGNTIYF
TRBV29-1	NA	TRBJ2-7	CSVWTGGYEQYF